The T cell receptor (beta chain) under discussion was sequenced for a study of persistence of HIV-infected CD4 T cells (dated by TCRdb to about 2020). Background for the entire study: The study isolated CMV- and HIV-1 Gag-responding CD4+ T cells from ART-treated individuals to examine antigen-driven clonal expansion of HIV-1-infected cells. Participants had been on suppressive ART for a median of around eight years. Cross-participant TCR cluster analysis included 8 or 9 participants for CMV and more than five participants for Gag. Peripheral blood samples of up to roughly 200 mL were taken at multiple time points, with the exception of a couple of participants who underwent leukapheresis at a single time point. The clonality of all cells in each sorted population was assessed by TCRbeta sequencing, whereas the clonality of infected cells was assessed by proviral sequencing.

A note on this clone: This clone's antigen is unknown. No base quality values were provided; no much bigger clone lies one nucleotide off.

Here is what the overall study found, with its caveats: Bulk TCR analyses could not be restricted to the rare CMV-responding cells that actually carried HIV-1 proviruses. Antigen-responding cells were enriched for degenerate expanded CDR3beta sequences, which suggests convergent selection of CD4+ responses to CMV and Gag. Within the same sorted populations, TCR oligoclonality correlated with proviral oligoclonality. Only a small number of individuals took part in the study, and only a limited range of antigens was tested. Significantly lower TCRbeta richness was observed in CMV- and Gag-responding cells than in anti-CD3/anti-CD28-responding cells, and higher oligoclonality was observed in CMV-responding cells than in CD3/CD28-stimulated and Gag-responding cells.

The treatment or condition tag for this specimen amounts to: suppressive antiretroviral therapy. A pool of overlapping HIV-1 Gag 15-mer peptides was used at approximately 0.96 ug per peptide per mL for cell stimulation. Memory CD4+ T cells that did not respond, being CD40L-negative, CD69-negative and CD45RO-high, were sorted as memory populations depleted of antigen-responding cells. HIV-1-infected adults in whom suppressive ART had been started during chronic infection were enrolled as participants. For at least 4 years, participants had undetectable plasma HIV-1 RNA, below 50 copies/mL. To be included, participants needed a CD4+ T cell count above 400 cells/uL and a positive CMV serology. Before stimulation, PBMCs were isolated using density centrifugation and depleted of CD8+ T cells. For approximately 19 hours, the CD8-depleted PBMCs were stimulated with anti-CD28/CD49d costimulation, a CD40-blocking antibody, and enfuvirtide to prevent new infections. Sorting was done on either a Beckman Coulter MoFlo Legacy or an XDP sorter, and propidium iodide was used to exclude dead cells. Genomic DNA was extracted with the QIAamp DNA Mini Kit for samples above one million cells, otherwise with the Quick-DNA Microprep Kit.

The immunoSEQ hsTCRB assay version 4 in survey mode was used to sequence TCRbeta repertoires from genomic DNA. For TCRbeta sequencing, genomic DNA was diluted to roughly 11 ng/uL, and up to about 1 ug was used per sample. Regarding the original processing steps: ImmunoSeq Analyzer 3.0 was used for analysis of TCRbeta data, and diversity was computed on productive nucleotide rearrangements. The improved Chao index was used to estimate lower-bound TCR diversity, and the Gini coefficient was used to estimate clonality using the Immunarch R package. When different nucleotide rearrangements encoded the same CDR3beta amino acid sequence, each rearrangement was treated as a distinct clonotype. Differential abundance analysis found TCRbeta sequences that were significantly enriched in antigen-responding cells compared with anti-CD3/anti-CD28-activated cells. TCRs were clustered by predicted peptide-MHC specificity with GLIPH2, both within individual participants and across merged participant data sets. The table was pulled from immuneACCESS by TCRdb, which kept in-frame rearrangements only. Such tables lose some clones; where checked, under half of the loss comes from unresolved V genes, and the rest has no known cause. That table furnishes V, J and clone size, whereas the DNA furnished D and trimming. The sample table lists tens of thousands of clones, more than 70% of them with a count of one. In total, the top ten clones hold over 1.5% of the sample.

V is pared back by 6 bases and J by 2 bases, with 8 bases lying between the germline termini. The CDR3, from cysteine to phenylalanine, totals 12 residues. Here the CDR3 DNA is all that survives: 36 bases in frame from base 1. The material was CD4+ T cells sorted from PBMCs after 18-hour stimulation, obtained from a patient who received antiretroviral therapy. The sample's cell subset or site, from its label and the paper: CD40L-CD69- CD45RO-high memory CD4 T cells not responding to Gag peptides. This receptor chain uses TRBV12-3 or TRBV12-4 and TRBJ2-7, with no reliable assignment of the D segment. The sequence came from an adult man with HIV who was CMV-seropositive. The CDR3 protein: CASSPTAYEQYF. The DNA sequence follows: TGTGCCAGCAGCCCGACGGCCTACGAGCAGTACTTC.